The entry below describes one T cell receptor (beta chain). Its antigen remains unidentified. Per-base quality was not reported, and no clone a single base away is much larger than it. CD8 naive samples consisted of CD45RO-negative cells that were positively selected for CCR7, yielding a CD45RA+CCR7+ population without TemRA cells. The donors were healthy, HIV-negative adults with no recently reported acute infections or vaccinations. Only Caucasian adults living in Nashville, Tennessee, USA were represented among the donors. Blood was obtained by leukapheresis, after which PBMCs were separated by Ficoll-Histopaque density gradient centrifugation and cryopreserved in liquid nitrogen vapor phase. Analytical flow cytometry was used to check the purity and quantity of every magnetically sorted T cell population. Genomic DNA was isolated from every sorted fraction and measured by UV absorbance on a Nanodrop 2000c.

The data stem from a study of shared clonotypes between healthy human individuals (dated by TCRdb to the early 2020s). At the level of the whole study: The cohort included three men and a couple of women between 18 and 49 years of age. The study deeply sequenced blood TCR repertoires of about five healthy adults to estimate repertoire size and the extent of clonotype sharing between individuals. For each donor, CD4 naive and CD4 memory were each given three plates, CD8 naive was given two plates, and CD8 memory was given one plate. Different laboratories and diverse techniques were used to prepare libraries and sequence TCR repertoires, to increase sequencing depth and limit assay-specific biases. Leukapheresis yielded between about 0.85 and 9 billion PBMCs per donor. Study-wide findings and limitations: Because the study included only a small number of donors, the genetic and exposure-history diversity represented was limited. Compared with non-shared clonotypes, the clonotypes found in all four sorted-subset donors had higher generation probabilities. Naive subsets generally had larger estimated clonotype richness than memory subsets. Rarefaction of sorted-subset datasets indicated incomplete sequencing despite the large sequencing depth. Only blood was sampled, and tissue TCR repertoires likely differ from those in blood. Based on pairwise subsampling, the degree of clonotype sharing among donors was expected to be affected by sequencing depth. Sharing across a handful of donors was observed for about 5% of naive CD4, about 4% of naive CD8, over 2% of memory CD4, and roughly 0.4% of memory CD8 clonotypes.

The CDR3 sequence holds 13 residues, the cysteine and phenylalanine included. The read is trimmed to its CDR3 DNA, 39 bases read in frame from base 1. V loses 2 bases, J loses 6 bases, and the germline ends lie 12 bases apart. Using the deep immunoSEQ assay, multiplex PCR amplified TCR CDR3 regions from genomic DNA. Extracted genomic DNA from each cell subset was spread evenly across all wells of several immunoSEQ 96-well plates, with each plate serving as a replicate. For sorted subsets, 200 ng of genomic DNA, equivalent to roughly 30,000 T cell genomes, went into each replicate PCR. The purified libraries were quantified using a Qubit 3.0 fluorometer, sized with a Bioanalyzer 2100, and then quantified again using the KAPA Library Quantification kit. Each immunoSEQ 96-well plate was sequenced on its own single-read 150-cycle Illumina NextSeq 550 flow cell. For the original study's pipeline: The immunoSEQ output contained only junctional sequences without quality scores, so filtering could not match that applied to full-length reads. Sequences were annotated with PyIR, a Python wrapper for IgBLAST v1.9, and V/J genes and CDR3 were assigned using IMGT germline references. Reads were removed for weak V/J assignments (E-value above 1e-6), missing CDR3, stop codons, out-of-frame junctions, or ambiguous translated residues. V3J clonotypes were defined as sequences sharing the same inferred V gene, J gene, and CDR3 amino acid sequence. The percentage overlap between two repertoires was calculated by dividing the number of shared unique clonotypes by the size of the smaller repertoire. Richness of each repertoire was evaluated using RTK rarefaction, the Chao1 estimator, and Recon v2.1 estimates of unobserved clonotypes. Generation probabilities were computed with OLGA for all TCRbeta clonotypes obtained by the gDNA method from a handful of donors. Held by TCRdb, this immuneACCESS table contains in-frame sequences only and omits some clones. Under half of the omission traces to an unresolved V gene where checked; the cause of the rest is unknown. The V and J calls and the clone size are those of that table, but D and trimming were determined from the DNA. The table for this sample lists 560,000 or so clones; approximately 96% of them were counted only once. More than 0.085% of the sample goes to the ten largest clones.

The sequence derives from a woman aged 30 to 39 in good health. Input material: naive CD8+ T cells sorted from blood. This sample's cell subset or site label indicates: CD45RA+CCR7+. The sequence is built from TRBV5-3 and TRBJ2-7; the D gene is unclear. TRBV5-3 belongs to the ORF category, with a function that is uncertain. The CDR3 region: CARSFLDGLEQYF. The nucleotides read TGTGCCAGAAGCTTTCTAGATGGTCTCGAGCAGTACTTC.